Given below is one T cell receptor (beta chain) in context. When the RNA was reverse transcribed, random hexamers were used with an input of roughly 0.45 to 1 ug. A multiplex approach, immunoSEQ multiplex PCR, amplified TCR beta CDR3 across 54 Vbeta and 13 Jbeta. One entry per CDR3 protein results from TCRdb running MiXCR on the immunoSEQ multiplex PCR reads. Of 150,000 to 200,000 distinct CDR3 sequences in the sample, about 95% are singletons; the top ten hold approximately 0.1%. The data are from a study of CD8 T cells in Susac syndrome. Trimming removed 2 bases at V and 0 bases at J, with 11 bases between. Germline CDR1 MNHEY, CDR2 SVGAGI. The CDR3 spans 17 residues. CD8+ and CD4+ T cells from blood underwent TCR beta sequencing. The CD8+ and CD4+ T cells were negatively isolated, with the TEMRA cells enriched by FACS.

This sequence joins TRBV6-5 and TRBJ2-6; D is unclear. The material sequenced was CD4+ T cells from PBMCs. The receptor was isolated from a human donor in good health. In DNA, the CDR3 is TGTGCCAGCAGTTACCTGAGGTCCCCCTCTGGGGCCAACGTCCTGACTTTC. It translates to CASSYLRSPSGANVLTF.